This T cell receptor (beta chain) stems from a study of CD8 T cells in ankylosing spondylitis. Study-wide points: Reportedly, disease-linked clones are significantly enriched in ankylosing spondylitis patients' matched synovial fluid. In ankylosing spondylitis blood, a motif of several highly homologous TCR beta variants appeared characteristic.

A note on this clonotype: Its antigen is not identified.

CDR3 length: 16 amino acids. The germline gives CDR1 SQVTM, CDR2 ANQGSEA. V gave up 8 bases and J gave up 2 bases, with 24 bases separating them. TCRdb itself ran the 5' RACE reads through MiXCR, one entry per CDR3 protein. The sample gives 390,000 or so distinct CDR3 sequences, 20% to 25% of which show up once; roughly a sixth is in the top ten. The sequence came from a male donor with ankylosing spondylitis. This rearrangement joins TRBV29-1 to TRBJ1-2; D unclear. Material for sequencing was blood, either unsorted or a sorted T cell fraction (not recorded which). CDR3 residues: CSTYLDRQRSNYGYTF. The CDR3 DNA reads as TGCAGCACCTACCTCGATCGGCAGAGATCGAACTATGGCTACACCTTC.